The clone carrying this T cell receptor (beta chain) was seen a handful of times. TCRdb ran MiXCR on the RT-PCR reads and lists one entry per CDR3 protein. The table has about a million distinct CDR3 sequences, roughly 18% seen once; the top ten hold roughly 6%. This sample was included in a study of patients and donors after allogeneic stem cell transplantation. The CDR3 is 14 residues long. Trimming removed 0 bases at V and 5 bases at J, with 11 bases between. Germline CDR1 and CDR2: WSHSY and SAAADI. The chain recombines TRBV10-2 with TRBJ2-7; perhaps TRBD1 as D (6 bases). This TCR came from a human donor who was either an allogeneic HSCT recipient or a stem cell or donor lymphocyte infusion donor (not recorded which). It is not recorded whose cells these are; they may come from a transplant donor. Sequenced sample: blood, either unsorted or a sorted T cell fraction (not recorded which). The CDR3 DNA reads as TGCGCCAGCAGTGAGTCATACAGGGATAACGAGCAGTACTTC. Amino acid sequence: CASSESYRDNEQYF.